The source of this T cell receptor (beta chain) is a study of blood T cell repertoires in COVID-19 (dated by TCRdb to the early 2020s). Turning to the overall study: Samples from collaborators originated in the United States, Italy and Spain and spanned both the acute and convalescent phases of COVID-19. Subjects who had been exposed to COVID-19, were actively infected with it, or had recovered from it provided the deeply sampled blood TCRbeta repertoires that made up the dataset. The repertoires were released in a freely available public database meant as a resource for research on the immune response to SARS-CoV-2. A de-identified subject ID, COVID-19 status, age in years and sex were almost always included in the sample metadata. HLA class I and class II types, where available, came from metadata supplied by the sample provider rather than from assay-based typing. The material from the prospective study consisted of cDNA or gDNA derived from T cells, B-cell-depleted T cells, or PBMCs. The samples were drawn from the first 160 participants of the ongoing ImmuneRACE study and from 950 to 1,500 subjects provided by 6 global collaborators.

One collaborating source in Seattle enrolled patients during active infection and followed them longitudinally through the course of disease. Each collaborating institution followed its own protocols to collect whole blood in K2EDTA tubes. Collaborator samples were shipped for TCRbeta analysis as frozen whole blood, isolated PBMCs, or DNA extracted from either sample type. In the case of this clone: Its antigen remains undetermined. Per-nucleotide qualities are absent, and no much larger clonotype sits a single base away.

V sheds 0 bases and J sheds 6 bases, leaving 13 bases between their ends. Sequences SGHNT (CDR1) and YENEEA (CDR2) are obtained from the germline V gene. The CDR3, cysteine through phenylalanine, is 15 amino acids long. Left in the record is the CDR3 DNA by itself, 45 bases read in frame from the first base. Study-wide findings and limitations: How much clinical and demographic metadata was included differed by source and by participant, and the metadata was provided uncurated.

The immunoSEQ Assay, a bias-controlled multiplex PCR, was used to amplify TCRbeta CDR3 regions from genomic DNA. For the original study's pipeline: Within the assay, amplification of reference gene primers was used to estimate how many nucleated cells each sample contained. Sequence reads were collapsed and filtered to measure the absolute abundance of every unique TCRbeta CDR3 rearrangement. For each sample, productive Simpson clonality was calculated as the square root of Simpson's diversity index across productive rearrangements. This immuneACCESS table, as held by TCRdb, lists in-frame sequences with V and J called but not all clones. Of the missing ones, under half trace to an unresolved V gene in checked studies; the others have no known cause. D and trimming were read from the DNA, whereas the V and J calls and clone size are those reported in that table. Within this sample are some 150,000 clones, with 70% to 85% of them counted one time only. Under 0.8% of the sample is taken by the ten largest.

The chain was built from TRBV11-3 and TRBJ2-3; the D gene cannot be resolved reliably. This TCR came from a man between 60 and 70 years old with COVID-19, enrolled during active disease. The sequencing input was peripheral blood. This receptor has the CDR3 CASSLDGDSRDTQYF. Here is the DNA: TGTGCCAGCAGCTTAGATGGCGACTCCCGGGATACGCAGTATTTT.